The following is a T cell receptor (beta chain) sequence with its context. These data are taken from a study of blood T cell repertoires in COVID-19. On the study more broadly: Spain, Italy and the United States supplied samples that represented acute and convalescent COVID-19. T cells, B-cell-depleted T cells, or PBMCs supplied cDNA or gDNA.

The J segment lost 8 bases and the V segment lost 1 base, leaving 6 bases of the junction unmatched. The CDR3 is made up of 15 amino acids. CDR1 and CDR2 from the germline V gene are KGHSH and LQKENI. Sequenced by immunoSEQ multiplex PCR; TCRdb stores in-frame clones only, minus some. Of about 88,000 clones listed, less than 85% are singletons. This sequence joins TRBV18 and TRBJ2-1, with 9 bases that match TRBD1. This TCR came from a human donor in a cohort sampled during active COVID-19. Sequenced sample: peripheral blood. CDR3 residues: CASSPLTGGIDEQFF. CDR3 in DNA: TGTGCCAGCTCACCACTAACAGGGGGCATAGATGAGCAGTTCTTC. Based on the CDR3 plus reference TRBV18 and TRBJ2-1, the full variable domain is NAGVMQNPRHLVRRRGQEARLRCSPMKGHSHVYWYRQLPEEGLKFMVYLQKENIIDESGMPKERFSAEFPKEGPSILRIQQVVRGDSAAYFCASSPLTGGIDEQFFGPGTRLTVL.